This T cell receptor (beta chain) stems from a study of cytomegalovirus exposure and HLA in healthy donors. This PCR relied on a set of 60 Vbeta primers and 13 Jbeta primers. Profiled with immunoSEQ multiplex PCR; TCRdb holds only in-frame clones, not every one. Altogether around 190,000 clones are present, about 78% being singletons, with the ten largest covering more than 2%. The germline gives CDR1 KGHSH, CDR2 LQKENI. The CDR3 is made up of 16 amino acids. Trimming cost V 2 bases and J 2 bases; bases outside gene matches: 7. The sequencing input was PBMCs. The chain couples TRBV18 to TRBJ1-2; TRBD1 agrees at 8 bases. This TCR was recovered from a man aged 55 to 70 in good health and CMV-seronegative. The CDR3 region is CASSPETGAANYGYTF. The CDR3 DNA is TGTGCCAGCTCACCAGAGACAGGGGCGGCGAACTATGGCTACACCTTC.